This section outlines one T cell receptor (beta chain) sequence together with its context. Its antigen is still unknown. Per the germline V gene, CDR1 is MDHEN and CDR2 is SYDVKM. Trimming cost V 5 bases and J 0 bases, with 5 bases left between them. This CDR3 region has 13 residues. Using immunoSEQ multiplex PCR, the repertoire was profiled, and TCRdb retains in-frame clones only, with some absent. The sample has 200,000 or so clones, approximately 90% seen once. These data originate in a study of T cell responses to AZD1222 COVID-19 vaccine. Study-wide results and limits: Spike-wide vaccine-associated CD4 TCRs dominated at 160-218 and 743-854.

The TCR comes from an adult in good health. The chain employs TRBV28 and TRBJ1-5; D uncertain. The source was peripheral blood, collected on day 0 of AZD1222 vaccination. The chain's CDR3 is CASSRDSNQPQHF. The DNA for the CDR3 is TGTGCCAGCAGTCGGGATAGCAATCAGCCCCAGCATTTT.